Below are 32 T cell receptor beta chains sequenced from a single sample in a study of blood T cell repertoires in COVID-19. Sequenced by immunoSEQ multiplex PCR; TCRdb stores in-frame clones only, minus some. The sample holds 170,000 or so clones, approximately 82% seen once. The sequencing input was PBMCs or T cells enriched from blood (not recorded which). Receptors originate from a woman in her fifties or sixties who had recovered from COVID-19.

This chain uses TRBV19 with TRBJ1-6; D not resolved. V lost 5 bases and J 5 bases, leaving 10 bases between the germline ends. The length of the CDR3 is 14 residues. The germline V gene encodes CDR1 LNHDA and CDR2 SQIVND (reference sequence). CDR3 in amino acids: CASSVYSNNSPLHF. CDR3 nucleotide sequence: TGTGCCAGTAGTGTCTACAGTAATAATTCACCCCTCCACTTT.

This clone has a single count. This sequence joins TRBV5-4 and TRBJ1-2; 7 bases align to TRBD1. Unmatched junction bases numbered 9, after V lost 0 bases and J lost 4 bases. Germline assignment: CDR1 SGHNT and CDR2 YYREEE (reference sequence). This CDR3 contains 16 residues. This CDR3 is CASSLAAGTETYGYTF. Written as DNA, the CDR3 is TGTGCCAGCAGCTTGGCAGCCGGGACAGAGACCTATGGCTACACCTTC.

The V gene is TRBV19, the J gene TRBJ2-5, with 13 bases lining up with TRBD2. Trimming took 9 bases from V and 5 from J; bases not matched to a gene: 6. Germline assignment: CDR1 LNHDA and CDR2 SQIVND (reference sequence). The CDR3 consists of 14 residues. The DNA for the CDR3 is TGTGCCAGAGGACTAGCGGGAGTCAGGGAGACCCAGTACTTC. Encoded protein: CARGLAGVRETQYF. The full variable domain, completed using reference TRBV19 and TRBJ2-5, is DGGITQSPKYLFRKEGQNVTLSCEQNLNHDAMYWYRQDPGQGLRLIYYSQIVNDFQKGDIAEGYSVSREKKESFPLTVTSAQKNPTAFYLCARGLAGVRETQYFGPGTRLLVL.

This clone showed up just once. V gene TRBV7-9 combines with J gene TRBJ1-1, with D maybe TRBD1 (6 bases). The CDR3 sequence is 16 residues long. Per the germline V gene, CDR1 is SEHNR and CDR2 is FQNEAQ (reference sequence). V was cut by 2 bases and J by 0 bases, with 13 bases left in between. The CDR3 sequence: CASSLTGQILNTEAFF. For the CDR3, the DNA is TGTGCCAGCAGCTTAACAGGACAGATACTGAACACTGAAGCTTTCTTT.

The V gene is TRBV27, the J gene TRBJ1-3, with D unclear. This CDR3 is 15 amino acids long. CDR1 and CDR2 from the germline V gene are MNHEY and SMNVEV (reference sequence). V lost 5 bases, J lost 0 bases, and 11 bases lay in between. The CDR3 region has the DNA TGTGCCAGCAGTGCATGGCCACCCTCTGGAAACACCATATATTTT. Amino acids: CASSAWPPSGNTIYF.

V and J are TRBV5-6 and TRBJ2-5; 7 bases agree with TRBD1. After removal of 4 bases from V and 5 bases from J, the junction contained 11 bases not matched to a gene. Germline V gives CDR1 SGHDT, CDR2 YYEEEE. This CDR3 comprises 15 residues. The CDR3 reads CASSIRRGGMETQYF. The CDR3 DNA reads as TGTGCCAGCAGCATCCGCAGAGGGGGCATGGAGACCCAGTACTTC.

The rearrangement joins TRBV6-5 to TRBJ1-2; a possible D gene is TRBD1 (6 bases). There are 11 residues in the CDR3. V lost 10 bases and J 8 bases, leaving 14 bases between the germline ends. Germline V gene lookup returns CDR1 MNHEY and CDR2 SVGAGI. In DNA form, the CDR3 reads TGTGCCACCCGGACAGTGCGGGGCTACACCTTC. This translates into CATRTVRGYTF.

This chain links TRBV3-1 (or the pseudogene TRBV3-2) with TRBJ2-3, with 11 bases aligning to TRBD2. CDR3 size: 18 residues. The germline CDR1 and CDR2 sequences are LGHDT and YNNKEL (reference sequence). V was clipped by 1 base and J by 2 bases; unmatched bases: 8. CDR3 coding DNA: TGTGCCAGCAGCCAAGTACCGGGACTAGCGGTCGTCACAGATACGCAGTATTTT. Protein sequence: CASSQVPGLAVVTDTQYF.

CDR3 sequence reads: CAWDRGNTEAFF. CDR3 DNA sequence: TGTGCCTGGGACAGGGGGAACACTGAAGCTTTCTTT. The chain is built from TRBV30 and TRBJ1-1; 8 bases match TRBD1. The CDR3 extends over 12 amino acids. Germline CDR1 reads GTSNPN; CDR2 reads SVGIG (reference sequence). With 5 bases clipped from V and 1 base from J, the junction kept 0 bases outside the gene matches.

The CDR3 sequence: CASSLGSGLAGEQYF. The CDR3 nucleotides are TGTGCCAGCAGCTTAGGCTCAGGACTAGCGGGCGAGCAGTACTTC. The J gene is TRBJ2-7, the V gene TRBV7-9, with TRBD2 matching 11 bases. V gave up 1 base and J gave up 6 bases; unmatched junction bases: 5. CDR1 is SEHNR, CDR2 FQNEAQ, per germline (reference sequence). The CDR3 sequence is 15 residues long.

The chain is built from TRBV5-1 and TRBJ2-7; 8 nucleotides line up with TRBD1. J lost 4 bases, V lost 4 bases, and 10 bases had no gene match. Germline CDR1 and CDR2: SGHRS and YFSETQ. The CDR3 length is 15 residues. The CDR3 loop reads CASSLWTGIVYEQYF. CDR3 nucleotides: TGCGCCAGCAGCCTCTGGACAGGGATTGTTTACGAGCAGTACTTC.

V is TRBV28 and J is TRBJ1-1; 8 bases align to TRBD1. V was pared by 8 bases and J by 5 bases, with 13 bases of the junction left unmatched. The CDR3 is 15 residues long. CDR1 and CDR2 from the germline V gene are MDHEN and SYDVKM. CDR3 region: CASGGAGGAETEAFF. The DNA of the CDR3 is TGTGCCAGCGGGGGAGCAGGGGGCGCCGAGACTGAAGCTTTCTTT. Full variable domain (rest looked up from reference TRBV28 and TRBJ1-1): DVKVTQSSRYLVKRTGEKVFLECVQDMDHENMFWYRQDPGLGLRLIYFSYDVKMKEKGDIPEGYSVSREKKERFSLILESASTNQTSMYLCASGGAGGAETEAFFGQGTRLTVV.

The chain employs TRBV6-1 and TRBJ1-4; perhaps TRBD1 as D (5 bases). The length of the CDR3 is 15 residues. Trimming took off 1 base at V and 3 bases at J, with 9 bases between the two ends. In germline, CDR1 is MNHNS, CDR2 SASEGT. The CDR3 DNA reads as TGTGCCAGCAGTGAAGGGGGCAGGCCTAATGAAAAACTGTTTTTT. It encodes CASSEGGRPNEKLFF.

The chain is built from TRBV21-1 and TRBJ2-2; the table gives TRBD2 as D, unverified against the DNA. TRBV21-1 represents a pseudogene. This CDR3 comprises 16 residues. CDR3 loop: CASSKSRASNTGELFF. CDR3 coding DNA: TGTGCCAGCAGCAAGTCGCGGGCTTCGAACACCGGGGAGCTGTTTTTT.

This clone was detected a few times. The rearrangement uses TRBV3-1 (or the pseudogene TRBV3-2) and TRBJ2-7; D possibly corresponds to TRBD1 (7 bases). The CDR3 extends over 14 amino acids. Deletions cut 3 bases from V and 3 bases from J, with 12 bases between. CDR1 and CDR2 (germline): LGHDT, YNNKEL (reference sequence). CDR3 coding DNA: TGTGCCAGCAGCCAGGGGGGACAGAGCTACGAGCAGTACTTC. Amino acids: CASSQGGQSYEQYF.

This clone showed up just a few times. The chain uses TRBV5-4 and TRBJ2-5; D remains ambiguous. There are 13 residues in the CDR3. Germline CDR1 is SGHNT and CDR2 is YYREEE (reference sequence). The V end was cut by 2 bases, the J end by 0 bases, with 5 bases between. CDR3 DNA: TGTGCCAGCAGCTTACACAACCAAGAGACCCAGTACTTC. Its protein product is CASSLHNQETQYF.

V usage is TRBV30 and J usage is TRBJ1-5, with 8 bases matching TRBD1. The CDR3 spans 13 residues. Germline-derived CDR1 and CDR2 are GTSNPN and SVGIG (reference sequence). The V gene end was trimmed by 1 base and the J gene end by 6 bases; junction bases not matched to a gene: 2. The chain's CDR3 is CAWSGDRGQPQHF. The CDR3 coding sequence is TGTGCCTGGAGTGGCGACAGGGGTCAGCCCCAGCATTTT.

In DNA form, the CDR3 reads TGTGCTAGTGGTCCCTCGGCGGGATCTTACACCGGGGAGCTGTTTTTT. Protein product: CASGPSAGSYTGELFF. V and J are TRBV12-5 and TRBJ2-2, with D possibly being TRBD2 (6 bases). CDR1 and CDR2 from the germline V gene are LGHNT and FRNRAP. The length of the CDR3 is 16 residues. V was pared by 5 bases and J by 3 bases, with 16 bases between.

This clone was observed a single time. The V call is TRBV7-2, the J call TRBJ2-2; possible D gene TRBD2, 6 bases. Trimming shortened V by 1 base and J by 1 base, and 13 bases separated the two germline ends. Germline CDR1 is SGHTA and CDR2 is FQGNSA. The CDR3 is made up of 17 amino acids. The CDR3 here is CASSLESGAGNTGELFF. Here the CDR3 DNA reads TGTGCCAGCAGCTTAGAGTCGGGAGCGGGGAACACCGGGGAGCTGTTTTTT.

This chain uses TRBV7-3 with TRBJ2-3; TRBD2 agrees at 9 bases. The germline V gene has CDR1 SGHTA and CDR2 FQGTGA. V shed 2 bases, J shed 2 bases, and the junction held 5 bases outside the gene matches. The length of the CDR3 is 16 residues. As DNA, the CDR3 is TGTGCCAGCAGCTTAGTGACTAGCGGCCACACAGATACGCAGTATTTT. Amino acids: CASSLVTSGHTDTQYF.

The chain is built from TRBV11-3 and TRBJ2-7, with TRBD1 matching over 9 bases. Germline CDR1 SGHNT, CDR2 YENEEA. The V gene end was trimmed by 6 bases and the J gene end by 5 bases; junction bases not matched to a gene: 8. This CDR3 has 14 amino acids. CDR3 protein: CASSPSGTGHEQYF. The CDR3 nucleotides are TGTGCCAGCAGTCCATCCGGGACAGGGCACGAGCAGTACTTC.

This clone was observed a handful of times. The chain carries TRBV7-2 and TRBJ2-1; 8 bases line up with TRBD2. The CDR3 is made up of 15 amino acids. Trimming took 6 bases from V and 3 from J; bases not matched to a gene: 7. Germline V gene data show CDR1 as SGHTA and CDR2 as FQGNSA. This CDR3 is CASRPASGFYNEQFF. The CDR3 nucleotides are TGTGCCAGCAGGCCTGCTAGCGGGTTCTACAATGAGCAGTTCTTC. The variable domain in full, completed from reference TRBV7-2 and TRBJ2-1, reads GAGVSQSPSNKVTEKGKDVELRCDPISGHTALYWYRQSLGQGLEFLIYFQGNSAPDKSGLPSDRFSAERTGGSVSTLTIQRTQQEDSAVYLCASRPASGFYNEQFFGPGTRLTVL.

J is TRBJ2-7 and V is TRBV18; D gene ambiguous. CDR3 length equals 13 residues. The ends were cut back, 2 bases at V and 5 bases at J, with 10 bases in the middle. Germline V gene sequence: CDR1 KGHSH, CDR2 LQKENI. The CDR3 region is CASSPRLWDEQYF. The CDR3, as DNA: TGTGCCAGCTCACCAAGACTTTGGGACGAGCAGTACTTC. The whole variable domain, filled in from reference TRBV18 and TRBJ2-7, reads NAGVMQNPRHLVRRRGQEARLRCSPMKGHSHVYWYRQLPEEGLKFMVYLQKENIIDESGMPKERFSAEFPKEGPSILRIQQVVRGDSAAYFCASSPRLWDEQYFGPGTRLTVT.

The CDR3 loop reads CASSMKTSTDTQYF. CDR3 nucleotides: TGTGCCAGCAGTATGAAGACTAGCACAGATACGCAGTATTTT. The chain joins TRBV6-5 to TRBJ2-3; D remains ambiguous. The CDR3 is 14 amino acids. V gave up 5 bases and J gave up 0 bases, with 9 bases separating them. CDR1 and CDR2 (germline): MNHEY, SVGAGI.

The CDR3 loop is CASARGKGETQYF. CDR3 bases: TGTGCCAGCGCTAGGGGCAAAGGAGAGACCCAGTACTTC. The chain couples TRBV7-2 to TRBJ2-5, with D possibly matching TRBD1 (5 bases). The CDR3 length is 13 residues. With 8 bases removed from V and 4 bases from J, the gap between germline ends came to 14 bases. Germline values: CDR1 SGHTA, CDR2 FQGNSA.

This chain connects TRBV24-1 to TRBJ1-2; 8 bases map to TRBD1. The V gene's germline CDR1 is KGHDR and CDR2 SFDVKD. V lost 3 bases to trimming and J lost 4 bases; unmatched junction nucleotides: 3. The CDR3 is made up of 14 amino acids. For the CDR3, the DNA is TGTGCCACCAGTGATCAGACAGGGGCCTATGGCTACACCTTC. Encoded protein: CATSDQTGAYGYTF.

The V gene is TRBV10-1, the J gene TRBJ2-1; TRBD2 matches at 11 bases. CDR3 length: 16 amino acids. Per germline, CDR1 WNHNN and CDR2 SYGVQD (reference sequence). The V and J ends lost 2 bases and 9 bases, in that order; junction bases with no gene match: 9. The CDR3: CASSETSGSVNGEQFF. The CDR3 nucleotides are TGCGCCAGCAGTGAGACTAGCGGGAGTGTTAATGGTGAGCAGTTCTTC.

V usage is TRBV6-5 and J usage is TRBJ2-3, with 8 bases matching TRBD2. The germline gives CDR1 MNHEY, CDR2 SVGAGI. Trimming cost V 4 bases and J 3 bases; bases outside gene matches: 9. CDR3 size: 16 residues. CDR3 coding DNA: TGTGCCAGCAGTTCCCTGCTGAGCGGGAGAACAGATACGCAGTATTTT. The encoded protein is CASSSLLSGRTDTQYF.

As for this clone: Germline is not matched at one junction end, which may reflect a read error. The V gene is TRBV19, the J gene TRBJ2-2, with 9 bases matching TRBD1. The CDR3 totals 17 residues. Germline V lookup: CDR1 LNHDA, CDR2 SQIVND (reference sequence). The CDR3 loop is CASTPNPGTGNTGELFF. CDR3 nucleotides: TGTGCCAGTACCCCAAATCCCGGGACAGGGAACACCGGAGAGCTGTTTTTT. Based on the CDR3 plus reference TRBV19 and TRBJ2-2, the full variable domain is DGGITQSPKYLFRKEGQNVTLSCEQNLNHDAMYWYRQDPGQGLRLIYYSQIVNDFQKGDIAEGYSVSREKKESFPLTVTSAQKNPTAFYLCASTPNPGTGNTGELFFGEGSRLTVL.

The chain links TRBV5-1 to TRBJ2-5; 7 bases align to TRBD1. Unmatched junction bases numbered 9, after V lost 2 bases and J lost 2 bases. This CDR3 contains 16 residues. Germline V gene sequence: CDR1 SGHRS, CDR2 YFSETQ. CDR3 coding DNA: TGCGCCAGCAGCTTAGGACAGGCTGGTTTACAAGAGACCCAGTACTTC. Translation gives CASSLGQAGLQETQYF.

The chain is built from TRBV5-1 and TRBJ1-3; D possibly corresponds to TRBD1 (6 bases). Looked up from germline, CDR1 is SGHRS and CDR2 is YFSETQ. The CDR3 length is 14 residues. V lost 4 bases and J 2 bases, leaving 10 bases between the germline ends. The CDR3 DNA follows: TGCGCCAGCAGCAAACAGGGCCCTGGAAACACCATATATTTT. This codes for CASSKQGPGNTIYF.

Here the CDR3 reads CASVGGLAKNIQYF. The CDR3 DNA sequence: TGTGCCAGCGTAGGTGGGCTAGCCAAAAACATTCAGTACTTC. The rearrangement links TRBV19 to TRBJ2-4; D ambiguous. V shed 9 bases and J shed 0 bases, with 12 bases lying between them. Germline V gene data show CDR1 as LNHDA and CDR2 as SQIVND (reference sequence). This CDR3 contains 14 residues.